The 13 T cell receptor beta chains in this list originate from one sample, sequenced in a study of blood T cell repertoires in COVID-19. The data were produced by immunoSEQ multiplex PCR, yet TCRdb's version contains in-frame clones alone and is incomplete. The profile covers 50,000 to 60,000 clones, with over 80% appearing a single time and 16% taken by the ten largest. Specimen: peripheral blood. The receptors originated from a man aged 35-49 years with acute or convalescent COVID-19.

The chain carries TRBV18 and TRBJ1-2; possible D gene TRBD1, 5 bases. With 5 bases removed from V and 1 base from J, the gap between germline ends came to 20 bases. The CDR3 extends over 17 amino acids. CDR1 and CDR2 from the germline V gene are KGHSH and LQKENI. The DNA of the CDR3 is TGTGCCAGCTCAGCAAAAGAACAGGCCGTGGGTAACTATGGCTACACCTTC. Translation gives CASSAKEQAVGNYGYTF.

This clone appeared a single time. The CDR3 loop is CSVGTSYNEQFF. The CDR3 coding sequence is TGCAGCGTTGGGACATCCTACAATGAGCAGTTCTTC. The gene calls are TRBV29-1 and TRBJ2-1; D perhaps matches TRBD1 (5 bases). The CDR3 length is 12 residues. V lost 4 bases to trimming and J lost 1 base, with 5 bases between them. Germline V CDR1 and CDR2: SQVTM, ANQGSEA.

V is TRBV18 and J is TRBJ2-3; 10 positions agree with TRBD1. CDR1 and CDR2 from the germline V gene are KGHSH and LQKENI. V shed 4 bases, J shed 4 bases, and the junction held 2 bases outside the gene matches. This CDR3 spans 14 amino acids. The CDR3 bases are TGTGCCAGCTCACTAGACAGGGGGCCAGATACGCAGTATTTT. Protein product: CASSLDRGPDTQYF.

This CDR3 reads CASSLVTGSGAYNEQFF. Written as DNA, the CDR3 is TGTGCCAGCAGCTTAGTGACAGGGAGTGGGGCCTACAATGAGCAGTTCTTC. This sequence joins TRBV11-2 and TRBJ2-1, with 7 nucleotides matching TRBD1. Germline V gene data show CDR1 as SGHAT and CDR2 as FQNNGV. This CDR3 comprises 17 residues. V dropped 1 base and J dropped 2; count of bases not matched to a gene: 8.

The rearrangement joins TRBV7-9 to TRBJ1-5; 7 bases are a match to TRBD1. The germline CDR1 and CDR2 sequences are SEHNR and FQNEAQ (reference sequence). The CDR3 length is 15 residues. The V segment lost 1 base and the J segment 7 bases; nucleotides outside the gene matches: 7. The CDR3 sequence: CASSLGWDSEQPQHF. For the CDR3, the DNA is TGTGCCAGCAGCTTAGGTTGGGACAGCGAACAGCCCCAGCATTTT.

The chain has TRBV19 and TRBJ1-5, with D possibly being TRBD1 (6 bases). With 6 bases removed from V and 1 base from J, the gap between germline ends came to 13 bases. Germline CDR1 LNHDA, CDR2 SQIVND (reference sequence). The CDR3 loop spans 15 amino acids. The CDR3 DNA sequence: TGTGCCAGTAGAGAGGACAGTCCGAGCAATCAGCCCCAGCATTTT. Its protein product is CASREDSPSNQPQHF.

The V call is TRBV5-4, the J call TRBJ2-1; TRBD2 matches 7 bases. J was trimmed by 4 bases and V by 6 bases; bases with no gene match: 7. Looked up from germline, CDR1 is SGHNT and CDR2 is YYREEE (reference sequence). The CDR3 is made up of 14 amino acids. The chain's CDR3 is CASNLGGGYNEQFF. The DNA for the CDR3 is TGTGCCAGCAACCTGGGCGGGGGATACAATGAGCAGTTCTTC.

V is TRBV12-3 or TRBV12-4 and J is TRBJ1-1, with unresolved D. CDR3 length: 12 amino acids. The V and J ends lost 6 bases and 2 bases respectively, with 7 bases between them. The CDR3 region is CASSRGNTEAFF. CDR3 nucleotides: TGTGCCAGCAGCCGGGGTAACACTGAAGCTTTCTTT.

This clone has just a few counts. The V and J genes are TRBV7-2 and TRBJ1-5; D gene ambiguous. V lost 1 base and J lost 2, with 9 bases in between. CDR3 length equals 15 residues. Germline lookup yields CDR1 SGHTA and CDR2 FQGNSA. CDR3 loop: CASSLEGSRNQPQHF. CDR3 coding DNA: TGTGCCAGCAGCTTAGAAGGTAGCCGCAATCAGCCCCAGCATTTT.

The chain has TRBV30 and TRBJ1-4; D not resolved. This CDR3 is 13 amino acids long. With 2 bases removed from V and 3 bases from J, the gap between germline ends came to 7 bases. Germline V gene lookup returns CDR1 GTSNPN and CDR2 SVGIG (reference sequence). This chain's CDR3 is CAWSSGPNEKLFF. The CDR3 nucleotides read TGTGCCTGGAGTAGTGGCCCTAATGAAAAACTGTTTTTT.

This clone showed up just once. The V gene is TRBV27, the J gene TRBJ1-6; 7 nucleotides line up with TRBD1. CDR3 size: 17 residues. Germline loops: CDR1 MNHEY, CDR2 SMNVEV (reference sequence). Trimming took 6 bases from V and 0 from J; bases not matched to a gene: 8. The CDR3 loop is CASSRAGGGSYNSPLHF. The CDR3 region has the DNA TGTGCCAGCAGCCGGGCAGGGGGAGGCTCCTATAATTCACCCCTCCACTTT.

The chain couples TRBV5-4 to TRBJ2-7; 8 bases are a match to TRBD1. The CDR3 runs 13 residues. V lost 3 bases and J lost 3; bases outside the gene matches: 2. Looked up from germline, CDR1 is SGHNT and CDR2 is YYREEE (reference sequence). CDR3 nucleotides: TGTGCCAGCAGCTCGGACAGGGACTACGAGCAGTACTTC. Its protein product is CASSSDRDYEQYF.

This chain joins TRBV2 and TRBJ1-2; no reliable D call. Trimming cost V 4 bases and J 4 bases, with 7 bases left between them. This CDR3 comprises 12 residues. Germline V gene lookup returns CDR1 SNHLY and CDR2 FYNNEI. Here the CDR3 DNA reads TGTGCCAGCAGTGGGGCAGCCTATGGCTACACCTTC. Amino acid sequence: CASSGAAYGYTF.